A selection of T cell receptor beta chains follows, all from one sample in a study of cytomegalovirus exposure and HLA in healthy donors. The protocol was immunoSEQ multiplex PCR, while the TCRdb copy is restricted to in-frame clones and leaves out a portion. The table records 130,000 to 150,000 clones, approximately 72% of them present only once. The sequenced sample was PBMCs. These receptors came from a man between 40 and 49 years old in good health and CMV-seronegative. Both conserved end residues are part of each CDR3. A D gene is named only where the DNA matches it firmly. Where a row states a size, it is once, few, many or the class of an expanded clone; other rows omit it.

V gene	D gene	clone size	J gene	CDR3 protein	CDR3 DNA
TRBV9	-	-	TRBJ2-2	CASSVEGVGTGELFF	TGTGCCAGCAGCGTCGAGGGAGTGGGTACCGGGGAGCTGTTTTTT
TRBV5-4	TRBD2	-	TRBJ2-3	CASSWGLGGDTQYF	TGTGCCAGCAGCTGGGGACTAGGTGGAGATACGCAGTATTTT
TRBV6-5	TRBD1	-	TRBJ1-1	CASHRPGQTNTEAFF	TGTGCCAGCCACCGGCCGGGACAGACGAACACTGAAGCTTTCTTT
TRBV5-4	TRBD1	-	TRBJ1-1	CASSLRGLTGNTEAFF	TGTGCCAGCAGCTTGAGGGGGCTGACGGGGAACACTGAAGCTTTCTTT
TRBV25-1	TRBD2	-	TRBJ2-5	CASSARLADPDETQYF	TGTGCCAGCAGTGCCCGACTAGCGGATCCTGATGAGACCCAGTACTTC
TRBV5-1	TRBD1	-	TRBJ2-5	CASSFSGRGFQETQYF	TGCGCCAGCAGCTTCTCGGGCAGGGGGTTCCAAGAGACCCAGTACTTC
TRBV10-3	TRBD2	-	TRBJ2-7	CAISGPGNSSGKTYEQYF	TGTGCCATCAGTGGCCCGGGCAACTCTAGCGGGAAGACCTACGAGCAGTACTTC
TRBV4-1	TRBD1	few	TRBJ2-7	CASSQTTGVVVYEQYF	TGCGCCAGCAGCCAGACGACAGGGGTAGTCGTGTACGAGCAGTACTTC
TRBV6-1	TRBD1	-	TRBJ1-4	CASSENFRGQGGEKLFF	TGTGCCAGCAGTGAAAACTTTAGGGGACAGGGGGGTGAAAAACTGTTTTTT
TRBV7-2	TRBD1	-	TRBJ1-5	CASSFKTGPNQPQHF	TGTGCCAGCAGCTTCAAGACAGGGCCCAATCAGCCCCAGCATTTT
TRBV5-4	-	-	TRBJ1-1	CASSSNTEAFF	TGTGCCAGCAGCTCTAACACTGAAGCTTTCTTT
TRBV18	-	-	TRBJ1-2	CASSQVTSGVANYGYTF	TGTGCCAGCTCACAAGTGACCTCAGGGGTAGCTAACTATGGCTACACCTTC
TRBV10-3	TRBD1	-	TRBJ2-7	CAISESGGQGSYEQYF	TGTGCCATCAGTGAGTCGGGGGGACAGGGATCCTACGAGCAGTACTTC
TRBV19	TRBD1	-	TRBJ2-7	CASSTTRDRIYEQYF	TGTGCCAGTAGTACTACGAGGGACAGGATCTACGAGCAGTACTTC
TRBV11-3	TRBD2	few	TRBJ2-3	CASSAGTSGGADTQYF	TGTGCCAGCAGCGCTGGGACTAGCGGGGGAGCAGATACGCAGTATTTT
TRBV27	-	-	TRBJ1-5	CASSYDYRENQPQHF	TGTGCCAGCAGTTACGACTACAGAGAAAATCAGCCCCAGCATTTT
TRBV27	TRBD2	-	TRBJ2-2	CAGKAGKNTGELFF	TGTGCCGGCAAAGCGGGGAAGAACACCGGGGAGCTGTTTTTT
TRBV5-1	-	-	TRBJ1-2	CASSLEQGWRGYTF	TGCGCCAGCAGCTTAGAACAGGGTTGGCGTGGCTACACCTTC
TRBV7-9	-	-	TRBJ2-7	CSSSLGAYEQYF	TGTTCCAGCAGCTTAGGAGCCTACGAGCAGTACTTC
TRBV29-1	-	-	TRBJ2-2	CSVEWGGANTGELFF	TGCAGCGTTGAATGGGGGGGCGCGAACACCGGGGAGCTGTTTTTT
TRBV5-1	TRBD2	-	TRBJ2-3	CASSLKLAGGGTSTDTQYF	TGCGCCAGCAGCTTGAAGCTAGCGGGAGGGGGAACTAGCACAGATACGCAGTATTTT
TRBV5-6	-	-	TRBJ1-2	CASSQDLTGNYGYTF	TGTGCCAGCAGCCAAGATCTCACAGGGAACTATGGCTACACCTTC
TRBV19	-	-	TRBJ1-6	CASSPLLGANAPLHF	TGTGCCAGTAGTCCGCTTCTGGGGGCGAACGCACCCCTCCACTTT
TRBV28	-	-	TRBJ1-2	CASSLYDTSYGYTF	TGTGCCAGCAGTTTATACGACACCTCCTATGGCTACACCTTC
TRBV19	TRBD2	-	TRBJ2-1	CASSPGLSSYNEQFF	TGTGCCAGTAGTCCGGGACTAAGCTCCTACAATGAGCAGTTCTTC
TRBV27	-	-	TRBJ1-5	CASSLGPGEGNQPQHF	TGTGCCAGCAGTTTAGGGCCCGGTGAAGGCAATCAGCCCCAGCATTTT
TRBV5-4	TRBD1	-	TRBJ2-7	CATQTGGEAYEQYF	TGTGCCACCCAAACAGGGGGCGAAGCGTACGAGCAGTACTTC
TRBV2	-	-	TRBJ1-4	CASSRGFREKLFF	TGTGCCAGCAGTCGGGGGTTTCGGGAAAAACTGTTTTTT
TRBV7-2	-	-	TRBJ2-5	CASSSPGGETQYF	TGTGCCAGCAGTTCCCCAGGCGGGGAGACCCAGTACTTC
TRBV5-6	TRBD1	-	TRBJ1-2	CASSSADRGNYGYTF	TGTGCCAGCAGCTCGGCGGACAGGGGTAACTATGGCTACACCTTC
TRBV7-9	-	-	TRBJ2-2	CASSLALGVSGELFF	TGTGCCAGCAGCTTAGCGCTCGGGGTCTCAGGGGAGCTGTTTTTT
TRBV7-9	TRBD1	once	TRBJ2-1	CASSSPGTGSHHNEQFF	TGTGCCAGCAGCTCCCCCGGGACAGGGAGCCATCACAATGAGCAGTTCTTC
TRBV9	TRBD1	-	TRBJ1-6	CASSVGTGGVSSPLHF	TGTGCCAGCAGCGTCGGGACAGGGGGAGTTAGTTCACCCCTCCACTTT
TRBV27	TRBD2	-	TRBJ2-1	CASSGTSGRSYEQFF	TGTGCCAGCAGTGGGACTAGCGGGAGATCGTATGAGCAGTTCTTC
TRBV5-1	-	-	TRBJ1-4	CASSLGQTTTNEKLFF	TGCGCCAGCAGCTTGGGACAGACAACAACTAATGAAAAACTGTTTTTT
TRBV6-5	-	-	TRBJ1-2	CASSYSRSLYGYTF	TGTGCCAGCAGTTACAGTAGATCCCTCTATGGCTACACCTTC
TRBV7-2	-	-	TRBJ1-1	CASSLVGSGRTEAFF	TGTGCCAGCAGCTTAGTAGGATCGGGTCGAACTGAAGCTTTCTTT
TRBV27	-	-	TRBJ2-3	CASGSYTDTQYF	TGTGCCAGCGGGAGTTACACAGATACGCAGTATTTT
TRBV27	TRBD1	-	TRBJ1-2	CASGPGGVGYGYTF	TGTGCCAGCGGACCAGGGGGTGTAGGCTATGGCTACACCTTC
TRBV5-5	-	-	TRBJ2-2	CASSPAQYYRKGNTGELFF	TGTGCCAGCAGCCCTGCCCAATACTACAGGAAAGGGAACACCGGGGAGCTGTTTTTT
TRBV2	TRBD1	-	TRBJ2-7	CASSEIQGALEQYF	TGTGCCAGCAGTGAAATCCAGGGGGCGTTGGAGCAGTACTTC
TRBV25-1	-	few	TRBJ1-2	CASSAGAHLDYGYTF	TGTGCCAGCAGTGCGGGAGCCCACCTCGACTATGGCTACACCTTC
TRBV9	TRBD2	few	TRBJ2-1	CASSLTGTRGDEQFF	TGTGCCAGCAGCTTGACCGGGACTAGGGGGGATGAGCAGTTCTTC
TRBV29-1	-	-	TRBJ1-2	CSSGGRSEGYPF	TGCAGCTCGGGAGGGAGAAGTGAAGGCTACCCCTTC